The 25 T cell receptor beta chains listed next were all sequenced from one sample in a study of Graves' ophthalmopathy and Graves' hyperthyroidism. RNA transcripts were the source from which TCR beta CDR3 regions were amplified. An opening RT-PCR round employed HTBI primers and preceded a second-round multiplex PCR. TCRdb re-called the multiplex PCR reads through MiXCR, storing one row per CDR3 protein. The table records some 210,000 distinct CDR3 sequences, 29% of them present only once. The material sequenced was peripheral blood. The source is a man aged 50 or older with Graves' ophthalmopathy.

This clonotype was counted once. The gene calls are TRBV19 and TRBJ1-2; 8 bases are a match to TRBD1. The CDR3 loop spans 17 amino acids. Per germline, CDR1 LNHDA and CDR2 SQIVND (reference sequence). V lost 4 bases to trimming and J lost 2 bases; unmatched junction nucleotides: 12. CDR3 coding DNA: TGTGCCAGTAGTACGTCTTTCTGGGACAGGAAGAACTATGGCTACACCTTC. Protein sequence: CASSTSFWDRKNYGYTF.

Ten or more counts support this clonotype. The chain recombines TRBV30 with TRBJ2-2; unclear D gene. Per germline, CDR1 GTSNPN and CDR2 SVGIG (reference sequence). The CDR3 extends over 10 amino acids. V was clipped by 6 bases and J by 2 bases, with 1 base between them. The CDR3 spells CACNTGELFF. CDR3 DNA: TGTGCCTGTAACACCGGGGAGCTGTTTTTT.

There are many counts of this clonotype. The chain uses TRBV7-9 and TRBJ2-2; D is undetermined. V lost 2 bases and J 7 bases, leaving 8 bases between the germline ends. The CDR3 length is 13 residues. CDR1 and CDR2 from the germline V gene are SEHNR and FQNEAQ (reference sequence). The CDR3 is CASSLLESGELFF. The CDR3, as DNA: TGTGCCAGCAGCTTACTGGAAAGCGGGGAGCTGTTTTTT.

This clonotype was observed many times. The V gene is TRBV9, the J gene TRBJ2-7; D gene uncertain. V lost 2 bases to trimming and J lost 2 bases, with 11 bases between them. Germline CDR1 is SGDLS and CDR2 is YYNGEE. This CDR3 comprises 14 residues. CDR3 region: CASSVSGRTYEQYF. CDR3 coding DNA: TGTGCCAGCAGCGTGTCAGGACGGACCTACGAGCAGTACTTC.

This clonotype was seen ten or more times. V gene TRBV29-1 combines with J gene TRBJ2-2; D unresolved. This CDR3 comprises 14 residues. Germline CDR1 and CDR2: SQVTM and ANQGSEA. The V end lost 3 bases, the J end lost 1 base, and 9 bases lay between the germline ends. The CDR3 sequence: CSVDSPGNTGELFF. CDR3 bases: TGCAGCGTTGACAGTCCAGGGAACACCGGGGAGCTGTTTTTT.

This clonotype was counted at least ten times. The chain employs TRBV28 and TRBJ2-5; no clear D. Trimming pared 2 bases from V and 2 bases from J, leaving 3 bases between. The germline gives CDR1 MDHEN, CDR2 SYDVKM. The CDR3 runs to 12 residues. CDR3 region: CASSLTQETQYF. The CDR3 DNA follows: TGTGCCAGCAGTTTAACACAAGAGACCCAGTACTTC.

This clonotype was picked up many times. The V call is TRBV28, the J call TRBJ2-7; 10 nucleotides match TRBD1. This CDR3 is built from 13 residues. Trimming at V came to 7 bases and at J to 5 bases, leaving 5 bases not matched to a gene. The germline V gene encodes CDR1 MDHEN and CDR2 SYDVKM. The CDR3 loop is CASTPGTGDEQYF. CDR3 bases: TGTGCCAGCACCCCCGGGACAGGGGACGAGCAGTACTTC.

This clonotype was observed at least ten times. This sequence joins TRBV6-2 or TRBV6-3 and TRBJ2-7; no firm D call. Germline V gives CDR1 MNHEY, CDR2 SVGEGT. CDR3 size: 15 residues. V lost 3 bases and J 2 bases, leaving 14 bases between the germline ends. The CDR3 nucleotides read TGTGCCAGCAGTTATATCGAGACGGCTGCCTACGAGCAGTACTTC. Amino acid sequence: CASSYIETAAYEQYF.

V usage is TRBV27 and J usage is TRBJ2-7, with D possibly matching TRBD2 (5 bases). Germline CDR1 reads MNHEY; CDR2 reads SMNVEV (reference sequence). The germline V and J ends were trimmed by 10 bases and 3 bases, with 13 bases remaining between them. This CDR3 spans 12 amino acids. The chain's CDR3 is CATPGIIYEQYF. The CDR3 coding sequence is TGTGCCACCCCGGGGATTATCTACGAGCAGTACTTC.

V gene TRBV2 combines with J gene TRBJ2-5; weak D call: TRBD1 (5 bases). Looked up from germline, CDR1 is SNHLY and CDR2 is FYNNEI. V was shortened by 2 bases and J by 5 bases, with 9 bases between the two germline ends. The CDR3 covers 13 residues. The CDR3 DNA sequence: TGTGCCAGCAGTGAAACAGGCAGGGAGACCCAGTACTTC. The encoded protein is CASSETGRETQYF.

The chain employs TRBV6-1 and TRBJ2-2; the D is unclear. The CDR3 covers 13 residues. In germline, CDR1 is MNHNS, CDR2 SASEGT. Trimming left V 5 bases short and J 6 bases short, with 10 bases between. The CDR3 DNA follows: TGTGCCAGCAGTCCGAACAGTCCCGGGGAGCTGTTTTTT. Its protein product is CASSPNSPGELFF.

The chain uses TRBV20-1 and TRBJ1-2; 12 bases line up with TRBD1. The CDR3 covers 18 residues. CDR1 is DFQATT and CDR2 is SNEGSKA in the germline V gene (reference sequence). The junction had 15 bases not matched to a gene; V was cut back by 5 bases and J by 2 bases. The DNA of the CDR3 is TGCAGTGCTGGGGTTTGGGGACAGGGGGCCGTCCAAAACTATGGCTACACCTTC. Translation: CSAGVWGQGAVQNYGYTF.

The chain couples TRBV28 to TRBJ2-7; D is perhaps TRBD2 (5 bases). CDR3 length: 14 amino acids. The V end lost 4 bases, the J end lost 3 bases, and 13 bases lay between the germline ends. Germline-derived CDR1 and CDR2 are MDHEN and SYDVKM. CDR3 DNA sequence: TGTGCCAGCAGTTACGCGAGGGCTGGCTACGAGCAGTACTTC. It codes for CASSYARAGYEQYF.

This clonotype was detected ten times or more. The chain combines TRBV6-2 or TRBV6-3 with TRBJ2-7, with 8 bases lining up with TRBD1. Germline values: CDR1 MNHEY, CDR2 SVGEGT. Germline trimming cut 6 bases from V and 3 bases from J; bases unmatched to any gene: 7. This CDR3 spans 14 amino acids. The CDR3 nucleotides are TGTGCCAGCAGCTCAGGACAGGGATTCTACGAGCAGTACTTC. Protein sequence: CASSSGQGFYEQYF.

This clonotype was detected ten times or more. This sequence joins TRBV6-1 and TRBJ2-1; D is ambiguous. This CDR3 contains 13 residues. V was trimmed by 7 bases and J by 3 bases, leaving 10 bases between them. The germline V gene has CDR1 MNHNS and CDR2 SASEGT. The CDR3 sequence: CASTPRNYNEQFF. CDR3 bases: TGTGCCAGCACCCCCCGGAACTACAATGAGCAGTTCTTC.

This chain links TRBV30 with TRBJ2-7; TRBD1 or TRBD2 may be the D gene (6 bases each). The length of the CDR3 is 14 residues. Germline CDR1 is GTSNPN and CDR2 is SVGIG (reference sequence). V lost 0 bases and J lost 4, with 13 bases in between. The CDR3 DNA is TGTGCCTGGAGTGTGGGGGGCGCAGGATACGAGCAGTACTTC. It translates to CAWSVGGAGYEQYF.

This clonotype was seen a handful of times. V gene TRBV6-1 combines with J gene TRBJ1-5; D uncertain. Per the germline V gene, CDR1 is MNHNS and CDR2 is SASEGT. V lost 1 base and J 7 bases, leaving 17 bases between the germline ends. The CDR3 spans 16 residues. Here the CDR3 DNA reads TGTGCCAGCAGTGAAGACCCGACAAGGTTCTGGCAGCCCCAGCATTTT. As protein: CASSEDPTRFWQPQHF.

This clonotype was seen ten or more times. The rearrangement links TRBV18 to TRBJ2-6, with TRBD2 identical over 10 bases. Germline lookup yields CDR1 KGHSH and CDR2 LQKENI. The CDR3 length is 17 residues. V trimming: 1 base; J trimming: 2 bases; junction bases outside the gene matches: 2. This CDR3 is CASSPLLAGAGANVLTF. The CDR3 bases are TGTGCCAGCTCACCACTTCTAGCGGGAGCTGGGGCCAACGTCCTGACTTTC.

In its sample, this clonotype was seen many times. The chain recombines TRBV11-1 with TRBJ1-1; TRBD1 matches 7 bases. Germline V gene sequence: CDR1 SGHAT, CDR2 FQDESV (reference sequence). V shed 3 bases, J shed 3 bases, and the junction held 10 bases outside the gene matches. The CDR3 is made up of 16 amino acids. As DNA, the CDR3 is TGTGCCAGCAGCTTCTGGTCGAGCAGGGGGGACACTGAAGCTTTCTTT. Protein: CASSFWSSRGDTEAFF.

The genes are TRBV24-1 and TRBJ2-2; D not resolved. Trimming pared 1 base from V and 0 bases from J, leaving 8 bases between. CDR1 and CDR2 (germline): KGHDR, SFDVKD. This CDR3 contains 16 residues. In DNA form, the CDR3 reads TGTGCCACCAGTGATTTATCCTTACCGAACACCGGGGAGCTGTTTTTT. Translation: CATSDLSLPNTGELFF.

This clonotype was seen at least ten times. This chain links TRBV6-5 with TRBJ2-7; a possible D gene is TRBD1 (5 bases). The V end was cut by 2 bases, the J end by 3 bases, with 20 bases between. The CDR3 is 17 residues long. Germline CDR1 reads MNHEY; CDR2 reads SVGAGI. In DNA, the CDR3 is TGTGCCAGCAGTTACAGGCACGGCCGAAGGGGCCTCTACGAGCAGTACTTC. Translating it yields CASSYRHGRRGLYEQYF.

In its sample, this clonotype was seen many times. This rearrangement joins TRBV11-2 to TRBJ2-7; D not resolved. The V gene's germline CDR1 is SGHAT and CDR2 FQNNGV. V shed 7 bases and J shed 5 bases, with 18 bases lying between them. There are 14 residues in the CDR3. CDR3 coding DNA: TGTGCCAGCAACAGCGAGGACCAGCCCCACGAGCAGTACTTC. The encoded protein is CASNSEDQPHEQYF.

This clonotype was seen many times. The gene calls are TRBV15 and TRBJ2-7, with 7 bases identical to TRBD1. V was clipped by 5 bases and J by 9 bases; unmatched bases: 7. This CDR3 spans 12 amino acids. Germline loops: CDR1 LNHNV, CDR2 YYDKDF (reference sequence). The CDR3 protein is CATSPGGYWQYF. The CDR3 nucleotides read TGTGCCACCAGCCCAGGGGGATATTGGCAGTACTTC. Full variable domain (remainder filled in from reference TRBV15 and TRBJ2-7): DAMVIQNPRYQVTQFGKPVTLSCSQTLNHNVMYWYQQKSSQAPKLLFHYYDKDFNNEADTPDNFQSRRPNTSFCFLDIRSPGLGDTAMYLCATSPGGYWQYFGPGTRLTVT.

The chain uses TRBV6-1 and TRBJ1-2; 7 positions agree with TRBD1. The V gene's germline CDR1 is MNHNS and CDR2 SASEGT. The trim removed 0 bases at V and 7 bases at J, leaving 5 bases unmatched. The length of the CDR3 is 14 residues. The CDR3: CASSEASGQAGYTF. CDR3 nucleotide sequence: TGTGCCAGCAGTGAAGCGAGCGGACAGGCTGGCTACACCTTC.

This clonotype was observed at least ten times. The chain carries TRBV30 and TRBJ2-5; TRBD1 agrees at 7 bases. This CDR3 has 12 residues. The V gene end was trimmed by 2 bases and the J gene end by 4 bases; junction bases not matched to a gene: 1. Germline values: CDR1 GTSNPN, CDR2 SVGIG (reference sequence). In DNA, the CDR3 is TGTGCCTGGAGTAGACAGGGAGAGACCCAGTACTTC. This sequence encodes CAWSRQGETQYF.